The 24 T cell receptor beta chains presented below share a single source sample, sequenced in a study of T-cell memory formation after mild COVID-19 (dated by TCRdb to the early 2020s). Library preparation was by 5' RACE. The sequencer listed for this sample is Illumina NovaSeq 6000. TCRdb passed the public sequencing reads through fastp at Q25 and MiXCR, retaining productive beta sequences. Every CDR3 protein is listed once, alongside the most common genes and DNA of its rows. Here the sample has hundreds of thousands of distinct CDR3 sequences; about a fifth occur a single time. Roughly an eighth of the sample is in the top ten clones. The sequenced material came from PBMCs or a T cell subset sorted from them (not recorded which). The source of these receptors is an adult woman who had mild COVID-19 (a few samples of this study predate the infection). The sample titles of this study are shuffled in the database, so cell type and time point are left out; the donor was told from shared clones.

The chain links TRBV20-1 to TRBJ2-5; 12 bases align to TRBD1. V gave up 3 bases and J gave up 4 bases; unmatched junction bases: 9. This CDR3 spans 16 amino acids. CDR1 DFQATT and CDR2 SNEGSKA come from the germline V gene (reference sequence). As DNA, the CDR3 is TGCAGTGCTAGTGGGGCGGGGACAGGGGGCTCAGAGACCCAGTACTTC. Encoded protein: CSASGAGTGGSETQYF.

The chain is built from TRBV6-5 and TRBJ2-1; tentatively, D is TRBD2 (5 bases). V was trimmed by 6 bases and J by 1 base, leaving 7 bases between them. The CDR3 consists of 13 residues. Germline V gene lookup returns CDR1 MNHEY and CDR2 SVGAGI. The CDR3 region has the DNA TGTGCCAGCAGGAGCGGTTCCTACAATGAGCAGTTCTTC. Encoded protein: CASRSGSYNEQFF.

This clonotype has only a few counts. The genes are TRBV7-8 and TRBJ2-5, with D uncertain. The CDR3 is made up of 14 amino acids. Looked up from germline, CDR1 is SGHVS and CDR2 is FQNEAQ. With 7 bases removed from V and 2 bases from J, the gap between germline ends came to 14 bases. The CDR3 spells CASTLVSTQETQYF. The CDR3 bases are TGTGCCAGCACCCTAGTCTCTACTCAAGAGACCCAGTACTTC.

The chain recombines TRBV24-1 with TRBJ2-5, with D perhaps TRBD1 (6 bases). Trimming left V 4 bases short and J 0 bases short, with 14 bases between. The CDR3 covers 16 residues. From germline, CDR1 is KGHDR and CDR2 SFDVKD. CDR3 residues: CATSDLSTGYQETQYF. The CDR3 coding sequence is TGTGCCACCAGTGACCTCTCAACAGGGTACCAAGAGACCCAGTACTTC.

V is TRBV5-6 and J is TRBJ2-5; 8 nucleotides agree with TRBD1. Germline V gene data show CDR1 as SGHDT and CDR2 as YYEEEE. This CDR3 has 13 amino acids. V was clipped by 6 bases and J by 4 bases; unmatched bases: 5. This CDR3 is CASTEDRVETQYF. For the CDR3, the DNA is TGTGCCAGCACCGAGGACAGGGTAGAGACCCAGTACTTC.

This clonotype was seen a few times. CDR3 loop: CAISEGIGSFYNEQFF. The CDR3 DNA reads TGTGCCATCAGTGAGGGAATTGGGTCCTTTTACAATGAGCAGTTCTTC. This chain uses TRBV10-3 with TRBJ2-1; D gene ambiguous. V was clipped by 2 bases and J by 4 bases, with 15 bases between them. Germline CDR1 reads ENHRY; CDR2 reads SYGVKD. The CDR3 sequence is 16 residues long.

This clonotype came up a few times. The J gene is TRBJ1-2, the V gene TRBV6-6, with D uncertain. V dropped 6 bases and J dropped 3 bases, with 20 bases sitting between them. CDR1 is MNHNY, CDR2 SVGAGI, per germline (reference sequence). CDR3 length: 16 residues. For the CDR3, the DNA is TGTGCCAGCAGCCGTCTTGGTAGCACCTACGACTATGGCTACACCTTC. Translating it yields CASSRLGSTYDYGYTF.

CDR3 in amino acids: CASSYLRDYAEGHNQPQHF. Written as DNA, the CDR3 is TGTGCCAGCAGCTATTTACGAGATTACGCGGAGGGGCACAATCAGCCCCAGCATTTT. The V gene is TRBV21-1, the J gene TRBJ1-5. TRBV21-1 is a recognized pseudogene. The CDR3 consists of 19 residues.

The chain recombines TRBV24-1 with TRBJ2-6; TRBD1 agrees at 7 bases. Germline V gene data show CDR1 as KGHDR and CDR2 as SFDVKD. V shed 3 bases and J 4 bases; nucleotides not matched to a gene: 5. This CDR3 is built from 16 residues. This CDR3 is CATSDPTGVGANVLTF. The CDR3, as DNA: TGTGCCACCAGTGATCCTACAGGGGTCGGGGCCAACGTCCTGACTTTC.

This clonotype was recorded a few times. The rearrangement joins TRBV27 to TRBJ2-2; maybe TRBD2 (5 bases). Germline V gives CDR1 MNHEY, CDR2 SMNVEV (reference sequence). V lost 2 bases and J 6 bases, leaving 13 bases between the germline ends. The CDR3 loop spans 15 amino acids. This chain's CDR3 is CASSLTAGLAGELFF. DNA of the CDR3: TGTGCCAGCAGTTTAACCGCGGGCCTGGCCGGGGAGCTGTTTTTT.

There are a few counts of this clonotype. The V call is TRBV6-4, the J call TRBJ2-3, with D unclear. Germline CDR1 and CDR2: MRHNA and SNTAGT. V lost 2 bases and J 0 bases, leaving 3 bases between the germline ends. The CDR3 runs to 13 residues. CDR3 bases: TGTGCCAGCAGTGACACTAGCACAGATACGCAGTATTTT. Its translation is CASSDTSTDTQYF.

This clonotype was counted a single time. V is TRBV5-1 and J is TRBJ2-1, with TRBD2 matching 14 bases. CDR1 is SGHRS and CDR2 is YFSETQ in the germline V gene. J was trimmed by 2 bases and V by 3 bases; bases with no gene match: 4. The CDR3 runs 17 residues. The CDR3 DNA reads TGCGCCAGCAGCTCCTTGACTAGCGGGGGGGCCTACAATGAGCAGTTCTTC. This translates into CASSSLTSGGAYNEQFF. Combining the CDR3 with reference TRBV5-1 and TRBJ2-1 gives the whole variable domain KAGVTQTPRYLIKTRGQQVTLSCSPISGHRSVSWYQQTPGQGLQFLFEYFSETQRNKGNFPGRFSGRQFSNSRSEMNVSTLELGDSALYLCASSSLTSGGAYNEQFFGPGTRLTVL.

This clonotype was observed a few times. DNA for the CDR3: TGTGCCAGCAGGCCCGGACAGGGCTCCGAGCAGTACTTC. Amino acid sequence: CASRPGQGSEQYF. This chain uses TRBV2 with TRBJ2-7; 8 bases agree with TRBD1. J gave up 6 bases and V 6 bases, and 7 bases lay outside the gene matches. Germline V gene sequence: CDR1 SNHLY, CDR2 FYNNEI. The CDR3 loop spans 13 amino acids.

The chain has TRBV12-3 or TRBV12-4 and TRBJ1-4; a weak D match, TRBD1 (6 bases). The CDR3 has 14 residues. Trimming stripped 6 bases from V and 5 bases from J, with 13 bases between. CDR3 residues: CASSWEQGNEKLFF. The CDR3 region has the DNA TGTGCCAGCAGCTGGGAACAGGGAAATGAAAAACTGTTTTTT.

This clonotype occurred a few times. The V call is TRBV4-1, the J call TRBJ1-2; maybe TRBD1 (6 bases). This CDR3 spans 16 amino acids. Germline V gene data show CDR1 as MGHRA and CDR2 as YSYEKL. V lost 3 bases and J lost 4, with 18 bases in between. In DNA, the CDR3 is TGCGCCAGCAGCCACCCCCGGGGGACACCGTCCTATGGCTACACCTTC. Its translation: CASSHPRGTPSYGYTF.

J is TRBJ1-1 and V is TRBV20-1, with 9 bases aligning to TRBD1. Per germline, CDR1 DFQATT and CDR2 SNEGSKA (reference sequence). CDR3 length equals 13 residues. The trim removed 5 bases at V and 10 bases at J, leaving 11 bases unmatched. DNA of the CDR3: TGCAGTGCTGTCCGGGACAGGGACGCAAGAGCTTTCTTT. The encoded protein is CSAVRDRDARAFF.

This rearrangement joins TRBV3-1 to TRBJ2-4; no clear D. The CDR3 has 14 residues. Germline V gene data show CDR1 as LGHDT and CDR2 as YNNKEL (reference sequence). V gave up 4 bases and J gave up 3 bases, with 10 bases separating them. The CDR3 nucleotides read TGTGCCAGCAGCCCCTCTTACATCAAAAACATTCAGTACTTC. Protein product: CASSPSYIKNIQYF.

This clonotype was counted between two and nine times. This chain connects TRBV25-1 to TRBJ1-1; 8 nucleotides match TRBD1. The CDR3 has 13 amino acids. The V gene end was trimmed by 6 bases and the J gene end by 5 bases; junction bases not matched to a gene: 5. CDR1 and CDR2 (germline): MGHDK, SYGVNS. CDR3 in DNA: TGTGCCAGCAGCGGACAGGGATATACTGAAGCTTTCTTT. This translates into CASSGQGYTEAFF.

V usage is TRBV12-3 or TRBV12-4 and J usage is TRBJ2-1, with 7 positions matching TRBD2. V was clipped by 10 bases and J by 2 bases; unmatched bases: 8. This CDR3 region has 14 residues. Written as DNA, the CDR3 is TGTGCCACCAGCCGGGACTATACCTACAATGAGCAGTTCTTC. This sequence encodes CATSRDYTYNEQFF.

The sample holds a few counts of this clonotype. This chain joins TRBV29-1 and TRBJ1-4; the D gene is possibly TRBD1 (6 bases). Germline values: CDR1 SQVTM, CDR2 ANQGSEA. V lost 5 bases and J lost 7, with 14 bases in between. The CDR3 contains 13 residues. CDR3 in DNA: TGCAGCGTTCGGGGGGGCGAGGGTGAAAAACTGTTTTTT. Translation: CSVRGGEGEKLFF.

With regard to this clonotype: This may arise from a read error, as a much more abundant clone is one base away. CDR3 in DNA: TGTGCCAGCAGCCACGACTTAATCTCCTACAATGAGCAGTTCTTC. Amino acid sequence: CASSHDLISYNEQFF. This chain connects TRBV7-2 to TRBJ2-1; D gene unclear. This CDR3 spans 15 amino acids. Trimming took 5 bases from V and 0 from J, leaving 11 bases between them. The germline gives CDR1 SGHTA, CDR2 FQGNSA.

This clonotype has a handful of counts. The rearrangement uses TRBV6-6 and TRBJ2-7; TRBD1 agrees at 8 bases. The ends lost 0 bases at V and 2 bases at J; junction bases unmatched: 15. The CDR3 length is 19 residues. Germline V gives CDR1 MNHNY, CDR2 SVGAGI (reference sequence). The CDR3 spells CASSYSIGYQGARTYEQYF. The CDR3 DNA follows: TGTGCCAGCAGTTACTCGATAGGGTACCAGGGGGCTAGAACCTACGAGCAGTACTTC.

The V and J genes are TRBV3-1 and TRBJ1-5, with D unclear. The CDR3 is made up of 12 amino acids. V was trimmed by 4 bases and J by 4 bases, leaving 5 bases between them. CDR1 and CDR2 from the germline V gene are LGHDT and YNNKEL (reference sequence). The CDR3 protein is CASSLKNQPQHF. CDR3 sequence (DNA): TGTGCCAGCAGCCTAAAAAATCAGCCCCAGCATTTT.

The CDR3 region is CATQRTGTFYNEQFF. DNA of the CDR3: TGTGCCACCCAAAGGACAGGGACATTCTACAATGAGCAGTTCTTC. The rearrangement joins TRBV7-8 to TRBJ2-1, with 8 bases that match TRBD1. The CDR3 extends over 15 amino acids. Germline V lookup: CDR1 SGHVS, CDR2 FQNEAQ. Unmatched junction bases numbered 11, after V lost 10 bases and J lost 3 bases. Supplemented by reference TRBV7-8 and TRBJ2-1, the full variable domain reads GAGVSQSPRYKVAKRGQDVALRCDPISGHVSLFWYQQALGQGPEFLTYFQNEAQLDKSGLPSDRFFAERPEGSVSTLKIQRTQQEDSAVYLCATQRTGTFYNEQFFGPGTRLTVL.